A single sample gave rise to the 23 T cell receptor beta chains below, sequenced in a study of T-cell memory formation after mild COVID-19. TCRdb re-analysed the 5' RACE reads in MiXCR, keeping a single row per CDR3 protein. The sample consists of around 300,000 distinct CDR3 sequences, 10% to 15% of them appearing once. Specimen: PBMCs or a T cell subset sorted from them (not recorded which). Every receptor here comes from a man between 18 and 29 years old who had mild COVID-19 (a few samples of this study predate the infection). Cell type and time point are not known.

The chain has TRBV7-9 and TRBJ1-6; weak D call: TRBD1 (6 bases). The CDR3 runs to 14 residues. Germline V gene lookup returns CDR1 SEHNR and CDR2 FQNEAQ (reference sequence). Trimming removed 5 bases at V and 6 bases at J, with 11 bases between. The CDR3 coding sequence is TGTGCCAGCAGCCTAGGACAGCTTAATTCACCCCTCCACTTT. Its translation: CASSLGQLNSPLHF.

This chain joins TRBV7-2 and TRBJ1-4; a possible D gene is TRBD1 (5 bases). Germline values: CDR1 SGHTA, CDR2 FQGNSA. V lost 4 bases and J 6 bases, leaving 9 bases between the germline ends. The CDR3 spans 13 residues. CDR3 nucleotides: TGTGCCAGCAGCTGGCAAGGGGATGAAAAACTGTTTTTT. Its protein product is CASSWQGDEKLFF.

This clonotype was observed many times. The V gene is TRBV13, the J gene TRBJ2-5, with TRBD1 identical over 9 bases. The CDR3 sequence is 15 residues long. Trimming cost V 6 bases and J 5 bases; bases outside gene matches: 10. Germline V gene lookup returns CDR1 PRHDT and CDR2 FYEKMQ (reference sequence). CDR3: CASRPPQGAGETQYF. Here the CDR3 DNA reads TGTGCCAGCAGGCCCCCACAGGGGGCTGGGGAGACCCAGTACTTC.

This clonotype occurred many times. The CDR3 region has the DNA TGCGCCAGCAGCCCCGGGACTAGCGGGTTTGCCTACGAGCAGTACGTC. Its protein is CASSPGTSGFAYEQYV. The chain combines TRBV5-1 with TRBJ2-7; TRBD2 aligns across 12 bases. The length of the CDR3 is 16 residues. Trimming removed 4 bases from V and 2 bases from J; junction bases left unmatched: 7. Germline loops: CDR1 SGHRS, CDR2 YFSETQ.

The chain joins TRBV20-1 to TRBJ1-4; no clear D. This CDR3 has 11 residues. The germline V gene encodes CDR1 DFQATT and CDR2 SNEGSKA (reference sequence). V gave up 7 bases and J gave up 0 bases, with 3 bases separating them. For the CDR3, the DNA is TGCAGTGTTGCAACTAATGAAAAACTGTTTTTT. It codes for CSVATNEKLFF.

This clonotype occurred a few times. V usage is TRBV5-1 and J usage is TRBJ2-3, with D maybe TRBD1 (7 bases). Between the trimmed V and J ends, which lost 4 bases and 1 base, there was a span of 19 bases. This CDR3 contains 17 residues. Germline V CDR1 and CDR2: SGHRS, YFSETQ. DNA of the CDR3: TGCGCCAGCAGCAGAGAACAGGGGACTGGCGGCACAGATACGCAGTATTTT. Amino acids: CASSREQGTGGTDTQYF. Full variable domain (outside the CDR3, taken from reference TRBV5-1 and TRBJ2-3): KAGVTQTPRYLIKTRGQQVTLSCSPISGHRSVSWYQQTPGQGLQFLFEYFSETQRNKGNFPGRFSGRQFSNSRSEMNVSTLELGDSALYLCASSREQGTGGTDTQYFGPGTRLTVL.

This chain uses TRBV5-1 with TRBJ1-6; 8 bases line up with TRBD1. The junction had 9 bases not matched to a gene; V was cut back by 4 bases and J by 9 bases. CDR1 and CDR2 from the germline V gene are SGHRS and YFSETQ. The CDR3 loop spans 15 amino acids. The CDR3 region is CASSDSGTGVSPLHF. The DNA for the CDR3 is TGCGCCAGCAGCGACTCCGGGACAGGCGTTTCACCCCTCCACTTT.

This clonotype was counted at least ten times. V gene TRBV29-1 combines with J gene TRBJ1-1; D is ambiguous. Germline CDR1 and CDR2: SQVTM and ANQGSEA. V shed 0 bases and J shed 4 bases, with 12 bases lying between them. There are 14 residues in the CDR3. CDR3 DNA sequence: TGCAGCGTTGAAGATACGGTAAAAGGCACTGAAGCTTTCTTT. It translates to CSVEDTVKGTEAFF.

The chain uses TRBV6-2 or TRBV6-3 and TRBJ2-5; D remains unclear. CDR1 and CDR2 (germline): MNHEY, SVGEGT. There are 14 residues in the CDR3. The ends were cut back, 2 bases at V and 2 bases at J, with 9 bases in the middle. The CDR3 spells CASSYAVVQETQYF. Here the CDR3 DNA reads TGTGCCAGCAGTTACGCTGTGGTTCAAGAGACCCAGTACTTC.

This clonotype was detected a few times. The chain employs TRBV4-1 and TRBJ2-7; D uncertain. The V gene lost 1 base and the J gene lost 0 bases, with 10 bases spanning the gap. Germline V gene sequence: CDR1 MGHRA, CDR2 YSYEKL. The length of the CDR3 is 15 residues. The CDR3 nucleotides read TGCGCCAGCAGCCAAGGACCGCTCACCTCCTACGAGCAGTACGTC. The encoded protein is CASSQGPLTSYEQYV.

The chain links TRBV20-1 to TRBJ2-7; D is possibly TRBD2 (7 bases). The CDR3 runs 15 residues. The germline gives CDR1 DFQATT, CDR2 SNEGSKA (reference sequence). The V and J ends lost 3 bases and 3 bases respectively, with 18 bases between them. The CDR3, as DNA: TGCAGTGCTAGTGCGCGGGGGCAATCCTTCTACGAGCAGTACTTC. Protein product: CSASARGQSFYEQYF.

The table lists this clonotype with a few counts. The chain uses TRBV6-5 and TRBJ2-3; 14 bases are a match to TRBD2. This CDR3 spans 18 amino acids. V dropped 2 bases and J dropped 0; count of bases not matched to a gene: 4. Germline values: CDR1 MNHEY, CDR2 SVGAGI. The CDR3 nucleotides read TGTGCCAGCAGTTACGGGACTAGCGGGGGTCCTAGCACAGATACGCAGTATTTT. Residues: CASSYGTSGGPSTDTQYF.

This clonotype was found many times. The chain recombines TRBV4-2 with TRBJ2-5; TRBD2 aligns across 9 bases. Germline V CDR1 and CDR2: LGHNA, YNFKEQ. Germline trimming cut 3 bases from V and 0 bases from J; bases unmatched to any gene: 2. The CDR3 has 15 residues. The CDR3 loop reads CASSQAGGYQETQYF. CDR3 DNA: TGTGCCAGCAGCCAGGCGGGGGGGTACCAAGAGACCCAGTACTTC.

The chain recombines TRBV7-9 with TRBJ1-2, with D perhaps matching TRBD1 (5 bases). The CDR3 has 14 residues. The V end was cut by 5 bases, the J end by 1 base, with 11 bases between. The germline gives CDR1 SEHNR, CDR2 FQNEAQ (reference sequence). The CDR3 protein is CASSQAGGNYGYTF. The CDR3 nucleotides read TGTGCCAGCAGCCAAGCGGGGGGTAACTATGGCTACACCTTC.

This clonotype was detected a few times. In DNA, the CDR3 is TGCGCCAGCAGCTTGGCCGGTAGAGGGGGCGAGAACACCGGGGAGCTGTTTTTT. Translation: CASSLAGRGGENTGELFF. V usage is TRBV5-1 and J usage is TRBJ2-2; 7 bases are shared with TRBD1. V dropped 0 bases and J dropped 1; count of bases not matched to a gene: 9. Germline V CDR1 and CDR2: SGHRS, YFSETQ. This CDR3 is 18 amino acids long.

V gene TRBV6-5 combines with J gene TRBJ2-1, with 7 positions matching TRBD2. The CDR3 is made up of 14 amino acids. Germline CDR1 and CDR2: MNHEY and SVGAGI. V shed 6 bases, J shed 12 bases, and the junction held 14 bases outside the gene matches. CDR3 residues: CASRLNLAGLLQFF. CDR3 coding DNA: TGTGCCAGCAGGCTTAACTTAGCGGGCCTGTTGCAGTTCTTC.

This clonotype was picked up a small number of times. The gene calls are TRBV19 and TRBJ2-2, with 8 bases that match TRBD1. The junction had 4 bases not matched to a gene; V was cut back by 6 bases and J by 4 bases. There are 14 residues in the CDR3. The germline V gene has CDR1 LNHDA and CDR2 SQIVND (reference sequence). CDR3 sequence reads: CASSQGASTGELFF. Here the CDR3 DNA reads TGTGCCAGTAGCCAGGGGGCGAGCACCGGGGAGCTGTTTTTT.

The CDR3 sequence is CASIKTGANTEAFF. CDR3 DNA sequence: TGTGCCAGCATTAAGACAGGGGCGAACACTGAAGCTTTCTTT. The chain has TRBV12-3 or TRBV12-4 and TRBJ1-1, with 8 bases lining up with TRBD1. CDR3 length: 14 residues. Trimming took 7 bases from V and 1 from J; bases not matched to a gene: 5.

This clonotype has a count of ten or more. The rearrangement joins TRBV3-1 to TRBJ1-6, with 9 nucleotides matching TRBD1. Trimming took 0 bases from V and 6 from J; bases not matched to a gene: 3. In germline, CDR1 is LGHDT, CDR2 YNNKEL (reference sequence). This CDR3 region has 16 residues. The CDR3 sequence: CASSQEGTGTNSPLHF. The CDR3, as DNA: TGTGCCAGCAGCCAAGAAGGGACAGGGACTAATTCACCCCTCCACTTT.

This clonotype has just a few counts. The CDR3 protein is CSANSKRTGDGTEAFF. CDR3 bases: TGCAGTGCTAACTCAAAACGGACAGGGGACGGCACTGAAGCTTTCTTT. This rearrangement joins TRBV20-1 to TRBJ1-1; 9 bases are shared with TRBD1. Losses at the gene ends were 4 bases for V and 4 bases for J; bases not matched to a gene: 13. This CDR3 has 16 amino acids. Per the germline V gene, CDR1 is DFQATT and CDR2 is SNEGSKA (reference sequence).

This clonotype was seen at least ten times. The rearrangement uses TRBV7-2 and TRBJ2-5; no definite D call. This CDR3 comprises 15 residues. With 0 bases removed from V and 0 bases from J, the gap between germline ends came to 8 bases. Germline CDR1 and CDR2: SGHTA and FQGNSA. Here the CDR3 reads CASSLAGTYQETQYF. The CDR3 DNA reads TGTGCCAGCAGCTTAGCTGGAACCTACCAAGAGACCCAGTACTTC.

The V gene is TRBV7-3, the J gene TRBJ2-1; TRBD2 might be the D (5 bases). The ends were cut back, 3 bases at V and 0 bases at J, with 15 bases in the middle. Germline V lookup: CDR1 SGHTA, CDR2 FQGTGA. There are 17 residues in the CDR3. The CDR3 loop reads CASSFGPPGSSYNEQFF. The CDR3 DNA sequence: TGTGCCAGCAGCTTCGGCCCCCCGGGGAGCTCCTACAATGAGCAGTTCTTC. The full variable domain, with the rest looked up from reference TRBV7-3 and TRBJ2-1, is GAGVSQTPSNKVTEKGKYVELRCDPISGHTALYWYRQSLGQGPEFLIYFQGTGAADDSGLPNDRFFAVRPEGSVSTLKIQRTERGDSAVYLCASSFGPPGSSYNEQFFGPGTRLTVL.

This chain connects TRBV7-8 to TRBJ2-7; 8 bases match TRBD1. CDR1 SGHVS and CDR2 FQNEAQ come from the germline V gene. Trimming removed 1 base from V and 2 bases from J; junction bases left unmatched: 7. The CDR3 contains 16 residues. CDR3 DNA: TGTGCCAGCAGCTTAGATGGGCAGGGGGCCACCTACGAGCAGTACTTC. Translated, it gives CASSLDGQGATYEQYF.